These T cell receptor beta chains were read from a single sample in a study of T cell responses to AZD1222 COVID-19 vaccine. The protocol was immunoSEQ multiplex PCR, while the TCRdb copy is restricted to in-frame clones and leaves out a portion. Altogether 120,000 to 150,000 clones are present, roughly nine tenths being singletons, with the ten largest covering around 6.9%. The sequencing here drew on peripheral blood, taken 28 days after the second dose of the MenACWY control vaccine. Receptor source: an adult who received the MenACWY meningococcal vaccine as a control. CDR3s include the opening cysteine and the closing phenylalanine or tryptophan. Each record gives: V gene, D gene, clone size, J gene, CDR3 DNA, CDR3 protein. D genes are given only for firm matches. A clone size is listed for some rows: how often the clone was seen (once, few, many), or a class if it is expanded.

>TRBV6-6|.|.|TRBJ2-1
TGTGCCAGCAGTTACTCGACAGCAACTCAGAATGAGCAGTTCTTC
CASSYSTATQNEQFF
>TRBV28|.|.|TRBJ2-4
TGTGCCAGCAGTGAACCAACCTTAGCCAAAAACATTCAGTACTTC
CASSEPTLAKNIQYF
>TRBV30|.|.|TRBJ2-5
TGTGCCTGCCTCGATAGCTTTGAGACCCAGTACTTC
CACLDSFETQYF
>TRBV27|.|.|TRBJ1-5
TGTGCCAGCCCCTGCCAGCCCCAGCATTTT
CASPCQPQHF
>TRBV28|.|.|TRBJ1-1
TGTGCCAGCAGTTTGGGACGTCTAGGCACTGAAGCTTTCTTT
CASSLGRLGTEAFF
>TRBV10-1|.|.|TRBJ2-7
TGCGCCAGCAGTGCTACCGGGACCCCATCCTACGAGCAGTACTTC
CASSATGTPSYEQYF
>TRBV9|TRBD1|.|TRBJ1-5
TGTGCCAGCAGCGCAGGGGACAGGGAAAATCAGCCCCAGCATTTT
CASSAGDRENQPQHF
>TRBV19|.|.|TRBJ2-7
TGTGCCAGTAGTATGAGTGGAAGGAGTTTCTACGAGCAGTACTTC
CASSMSGRSFYEQYF
>TRBV15|.|.|TRBJ1-6
TGTGCCACCAGCAGAGAAGGACAGCGGTCACCCCTCCACTTT
CATSREGQRSPLHF
>TRBV6-5|.|.|TRBJ1-1
TGTGCCAGCAGTTACTTGGGTAACACTGAAGCTTTCTTT
CASSYLGNTEAFF
>TRBV27|TRBD2|.|TRBJ2-7
TGTGCCAGCATGTCGTGGCTAGCGGGGGCCTACGAGCAGTACTTC
CASMSWLAGAYEQYF
>TRBV11-1|.|.|TRBJ2-7
TGTGCCAGCAGCAGAGGGCAGGGTAAGGGGGAGCAGTACTTC
CASSRGQGKGEQYF
>TRBV28|.|.|TRBJ1-1
TGTGCCAGCAGTCTCCAGCGGTGGGGCACTGAAGCTTTCTTT
CASSLQRWGTEAFF
>TRBV7-2|TRBD2|.|TRBJ2-7
TGTGCCAGCAGCTTAGACTCTGGCGGGAGCCCCTACGAGCAGTACTTC
CASSLDSGGSPYEQYF
>TRBV28|.|few|TRBJ1-3
TGTGCCAGCAGTTCAGGGGTTGGAAACACCATATATTTT
CASSSGVGNTIYF
>TRBV9|.|.|TRBJ2-2
TGTGCCAGCAGCGCCCTTACGAACACCGGGGAGCTGTTTTTT
CASSALTNTGELFF
>TRBV11-2|.|.|TRBJ2-5
TGTGCCAGCAGCGTAATGCAGGGCCAAGAGACCCAGTACTTC
CASSVMQGQETQYF
>TRBV5-1|.|few|TRBJ1-2
TGCGCCAGCAGCTTTCTAGAGCGGCAGAGCGATGGCTACACCTTC
CASSFLERQSDGYTF
>TRBV7-9|.|.|TRBJ1-1
TGTGCCAGCAGCCTACTCCAGGGTACTGAAGCTTTCTTT
CASSLLQGTEAFF
>TRBV5-1|.|.|TRBJ2-5
TGCGCCAGCAGCTCGACGGGGGAGACCCAGTACTTC
CASSSTGETQYF
>TRBV6-1|.|.|TRBJ1-4
TGTGCCAGCAGTGATGAGGCTGTAGTAAGGGGAAGAGTGGCTAATGAAAAACTGTTTTTT
CASSDEAVVRGRVANEKLFF
>TRBV7-8|.|.|TRBJ2-2
TGTGCCAGCAGCCCCCCGGGGACCGGGGAGCTGTTTTTT
CASSPPGTGELFF
>TRBV24-1|TRBD2|once|TRBJ2-6
TGTGCCACCCGACTCCAGCGGGAGGCCTCTGGGGCCAACGTCCTGACTTTC
CATRLQREASGANVLTF
>TRBV2|.|.|TRBJ2-7
TGTGCCAGCGGGTCACCGAGCTCCTACGAGCAGTACTTC
CASGSPSSYEQYF